The TCR beta chain under discussion was sequenced for a study of cytomegalovirus exposure and HLA in healthy donors. Study overall: A prior analysis found more than 90 million unique TCR beta sequences from 170 million or so T cells.

Use of 60 Vbeta and 13 Jbeta primers characterized the PCR. Libraries were prepared by immunoSEQ multiplex PCR; TCRdb keeps only in-frame clonotypes and omits some of them. The data show about 130,000 clones, with about 74% seen just once and around 4.7% held by the top ten. This CDR3 is 15 amino acids long. Germline V lookup: CDR1 MNHEY, CDR2 SVGAGI. J gave up 2 bases and V 1 base, and 3 bases lay outside the gene matches. The TCR sequence derives from a man aged 18 to 29 in good health and CMV-seropositive. The V and J genes are TRBV6-5 and TRBJ2-7; 9 nucleotides match TRBD2. The material sequenced was PBMCs. The CDR3, as DNA: TGTGCCAGCAGTTACTGGCGGGGGGGAGCCTACGAGCAGTACTTC. Translating it yields CASSYWRGGAYEQYF.